The rows below give T cell receptor beta chains drawn from one sample of a study of blood T cell repertoires in COVID-19. Only in-frame clones appear in the TCRdb table, and some are missing; sequencing was by immunoSEQ multiplex PCR. In the table there are hundreds of thousands of clones, approximately 88% of which are singletons. Sequenced material: peripheral blood. The receptors originated from a woman in her sixties or seventies with COVID-19, enrolled during active disease. CDR3s include the opening cysteine and the closing phenylalanine or tryptophan.

J	V	CDR3
TRBJ2-7	TRBV24-1	CATSDLTGTGGLDEQYF
TRBJ1-1	TRBV2	CASRRVGKNTEAFF
TRBJ2-1	TRBV5-1	CASSSGLAAFF
TRBJ2-5	TRBV11-3	CASSFRSGGSPETQYF
TRBJ2-2	TRBV3-1/TRBV3-2	CASSQETSGKWNTGELFF
TRBJ2-7	TRBV5-1	CASSWEASTGGREQYF
TRBJ1-1	TRBV5-6	CASSFIRGNTEAFF
TRBJ2-3	TRBV10-2	CASLRSGNTDTQYF
TRBJ1-5	TRBV18	CASSLKTGLNQPQHF
TRBJ1-5	TRBV4-2	CASSQDLRGGQRNQPQHF
TRBJ2-3	TRBV4-1	CASSISGRRTDTQYF
TRBJ2-3	TRBV14	CASSRPKLARGTDTQYF
TRBJ2-3	TRBV5-1	CASSFGEWADTQYF
TRBJ1-6	TRBV7-2	CASSFYGTGKNSPLHF
TRBJ2-7	TRBV5-1	CASSTGLAGFYEQYF
TRBJ2-5	TRBV5-6	CASSRQGRMVQETQYF